Below, 13 T cell receptor beta chains from the same sample are listed, as sequenced in a study of cytotoxic CD8 clonotypes in ibrutinib-treated CLL. Only in-frame clones appear in the TCRdb table, and some are missing; sequencing was by immunoSEQ multiplex PCR. Here the sample spans approximately 340,000 clones, 60% to 80% being singletons. The input for sequencing was PBMCs, taken after 36 months of ibrutinib treatment. These receptor sequences come from a human donor with chronic lymphocytic leukemia.

V and J are TRBV10-1 and TRBJ2-7; D possibly uses TRBD1 or TRBD2 (6 bases each). V was clipped by 6 bases and J by 3 bases, with 12 bases between them. The CDR3 covers 13 residues. The germline gives CDR1 WNHNN, CDR2 SYGVQD (reference sequence). The DNA of the CDR3 is TGCGCCAGCAGCAGGGGACTTTTCTACGAGCAGTACTTC. Translated: CASSRGLFYEQYF.

The chain recombines TRBV27 with TRBJ2-2, with D perhaps being TRBD1 or TRBD2 (5 bases each). Trimming pared 3 bases from V and 1 base from J, leaving 15 bases between. The CDR3 is 17 residues long. Germline CDR1 MNHEY, CDR2 SMNVEV (reference sequence). Here the CDR3 DNA reads TGTGCCAGCAGTTTGGGGGTGGTCTCACGGAACACCGGGGAGCTGTTTTTT. This encodes CASSLGVVSRNTGELFF.

V usage is TRBV5-1 and J usage is TRBJ2-5; a weak D match, TRBD2 (5 bases). Trimming stripped 4 bases from V and 4 bases from J, with 23 bases between. This CDR3 is built from 17 residues. Per germline, CDR1 SGHRS and CDR2 YFSETQ. This chain's CDR3 is CASSNGFGRRSGETQYF. Written as DNA, the CDR3 is TGCGCCAGCAGCAACGGCTTCGGCAGGCGCAGCGGAGAGACCCAGTACTTC.

Comments on this clone: The sample carries other DNA sequences with the same CDR3. The V gene is TRBV5-1, the J gene TRBJ1-1, with D unclear. The CDR3 has 13 residues. The V and J ends lost 0 bases and 4 bases respectively, with 7 bases between them. The germline CDR1 and CDR2 sequences are SGHRS and YFSETQ. The CDR3 sequence: CASSLGQTTEAFF. CDR3 DNA sequence: TGCGCCAGCAGCTTGGGCCAAACCACTGAAGCTTTCTTT.

The V gene is TRBV4-3, the J gene TRBJ1-2; 8 bases are shared with TRBD1. Germline CDR1 LGHNA, CDR2 YSLEER. The CDR3 sequence is 14 residues long. Unmatched junction bases numbered 5, after V lost 4 bases and J lost 4 bases. The CDR3 sequence is CASSPETGVYGYTF. In DNA form, the CDR3 reads TGCGCCAGCAGCCCTGAGACAGGGGTCTATGGCTACACCTTC.

The rearrangement uses TRBV25-1 and TRBJ2-1; D might be TRBD1 or TRBD2, each matching 5 bases. V was cut by 5 bases and J by 5 bases, with 10 bases left in between. The germline V gene has CDR1 MGHDK and CDR2 SYGVNS. The CDR3 is 13 residues long. Here the CDR3 DNA reads TGTGCCAGCAGTAGAGTGGGGGACAATGAGCAGTTCTTC. As protein: CASSRVGDNEQFF.

The chain has TRBV7-3 and TRBJ2-3; 8 bases map to TRBD2. V lost 4 bases and J lost 3; bases outside the gene matches: 9. The CDR3 has 16 amino acids. Germline CDR1 SGHTA, CDR2 FQGTGA. The CDR3 here is CASSSLAAVGTDTQYF. The CDR3 DNA reads as TGTGCCAGCAGCTCACTAGCGGCCGTGGGTACAGATACGCAGTATTTT.

The chain couples TRBV7-9 to TRBJ2-1; 9 bases map to TRBD2. V was pared by 4 bases and J by 1 base, with 2 bases of the junction left unmatched. The length of the CDR3 is 15 residues. Germline-derived CDR1 and CDR2 are SEHNR and FQNEAQ (reference sequence). The chain's CDR3 is CASSSLAGSYNEQFF. The CDR3 DNA reads TGTGCCAGCAGCTCCCTAGCGGGGTCCTACAATGAGCAGTTCTTC.

This clone was seen more than once but under ten times. The chain recombines TRBV19 with TRBJ2-7; TRBD2 might be the D (6 bases). V was cut by 1 base and J by 4 bases, with 14 bases left in between. This CDR3 is built from 15 residues. Germline V gene lookup returns CDR1 LNHDA and CDR2 SQIVND (reference sequence). The CDR3 protein is CASSIGIGSQYEQYF. The CDR3 DNA reads TGTGCCAGTAGTATAGGCATCGGGAGTCAGTACGAGCAGTACTTC.

The rearrangement links TRBV7-2 to TRBJ2-1; the D gene is possibly TRBD2 (5 bases). Trimming cost V 5 bases and J 4 bases, with 21 bases left between them. Germline-derived CDR1 and CDR2 are SGHTA and FQGNSA. The length of the CDR3 is 17 residues. CDR3 region: CASSLALTRAIYNEQFF. The CDR3 bases are TGTGCCAGCAGCCTGGCCCTCACTAGGGCGATATACAATGAGCAGTTCTTC.

This clone was seen just once. V and J are TRBV6-5 and TRBJ2-5, with D perhaps matching TRBD2 (6 bases). CDR1 MNHEY and CDR2 SVGAGI come from the germline V gene. This CDR3 has 13 amino acids. V was cut by 5 bases and J by 4 bases, with 11 bases left in between. Written as DNA, the CDR3 is TGTGCCAGCAGTGATCCCGGGGGAGAGACCCAGTACTTC. Amino acid sequence: CASSDPGGETQYF.

The chain employs TRBV15 and TRBJ2-1; TRBD2 agrees at 10 bases. CDR3 length: 16 residues. From germline, CDR1 is LNHNV and CDR2 YYDKDF (reference sequence). Germline trimming cut 1 base from V and 6 bases from J; bases unmatched to any gene: 6. The CDR3 sequence: CATSRGQLAGSNEQFF. The DNA of the CDR3 is TGTGCCACCAGCAGAGGTCAACTAGCGGGAAGCAATGAGCAGTTCTTC.

This chain joins TRBV5-1 and TRBJ2-5, with a weak D call TRBD2 (5 bases). The V gene's germline CDR1 is SGHRS and CDR2 YFSETQ. Trimming removed 7 bases at V and 5 bases at J, with 12 bases between. The CDR3 has 12 residues. CDR3 nucleotides: TGCGCCAGCGGCGCGGGCCGGGAGACCCAGTACTTC. Its translation is CASGAGRETQYF.